The 29 T cell receptor beta chains listed next were all sequenced from one sample in a study. The sorted Tregs were CD4+CD25+CD127-/low cells. TCRdb called the 5' RACE reads again in MiXCR, with one record for every CDR3 protein. The top ten hold around 4.1% of the sample, which has tens of thousands of distinct CDR3 sequences, roughly 22% seen once. Sequenced: Tregs sorted from a lymph node. Source of these receptors: a female donor with breast cancer.

Ten or more counts support this clonotype. This sequence joins TRBV7-3 and TRBJ2-3; TRBD2 matches at 11 bases. CDR3 length equals 18 residues. Looked up from germline, CDR1 is SGHTA and CDR2 is FQGTGA. The ends lost 5 bases at V and 2 bases at J; junction bases unmatched: 12. The CDR3 DNA sequence: TGTGCCAGCAGCGAAACCTTCGGGACTAGCGGAACCACAGATACGCAGTATTTT. It specifies CASSETFGTSGTTDTQYF.

This chain links TRBV12-3 or TRBV12-4 with TRBJ2-7, with TRBD1 as a possible D gene (5 bases). The V end was cut by 6 bases, the J end by 3 bases, with 21 bases between. This CDR3 contains 16 residues. CDR3 residues: CASRPYKNPRDYEQYF. The CDR3 DNA follows: TGTGCCAGCAGACCCTATAAGAACCCCAGGGACTACGAGCAGTACTTC.

About this clonotype itself: A much larger clone lies a single base off, so this may be a read error. It is likely a read error, because the conserved phenylalanine at the end of the CDR3 is missing. The chain employs TRBV7-2 and TRBJ2-7, with 7 positions matching TRBD1. CDR1 and CDR2 (germline): SGHTA, FQGNSA. There are 12 residues in the CDR3. Trimming cost V 6 bases and J 7 bases; bases outside gene matches: 6. CDR3 coding DNA: TGTGCCAGCAGGCCGACAGGGCTGGAGCAGTACTCC. Protein product: CASRPTGLEQYS.

This clonotype was counted ten times or more. DNA for the CDR3: TGTGCCAGCACCTTAGGGAGCGGGATTGAGCAGTTCTTC. Translated: CASTLGSGIEQFF. V is TRBV28 and J is TRBJ2-1, with 7 bases that match TRBD2. CDR3 length: 13 residues. The V segment lost 7 bases and the J segment 9 bases; nucleotides outside the gene matches: 9. Germline CDR1 and CDR2: MDHEN and SYDVKM.

This clonotype was found a few times. The CDR3, as DNA: TGCGCCAGCAGCTTGACCCTTAGCGGGGGAGCTAACACCGGGGAGCTGTTTTTT. Protein: CASSLTLSGGANTGELFF. The chain has TRBV5-1 and TRBJ2-2; 9 bases are a match to TRBD2. From germline, CDR1 is SGHRS and CDR2 YFSETQ. The CDR3 runs 18 residues. V shed 1 base and J 2 bases; nucleotides not matched to a gene: 9.

The chain couples TRBV7-9 to TRBJ1-2; 9 nucleotides match TRBD1. Germline loops: CDR1 SEHNR, CDR2 FQNEAQ (reference sequence). The CDR3 totals 15 residues. V shed 5 bases, J shed 4 bases, and the junction held 8 bases outside the gene matches. CDR3 DNA: TGTGCCAGCAGCGCTGGGACAGGGACGAGCTATGGCTACACCTTC. It translates to CASSAGTGTSYGYTF.

Concerning this clonotype: Just one base apart from a much larger clone, this may be a read error. The rearrangement links TRBV6-6 to TRBJ2-7; D is undetermined. This CDR3 is built from 13 residues. Germline lookup yields CDR1 MNHNY and CDR2 SVGAGI (reference sequence). Written as DNA, the CDR3 is TGTGCCAGCAGTGTCGGACGTTCCTGCGAGCAGTACTTC. This translates into CASSVGRSCEQYF.

Within the sample, this clonotype is medium-sized. CDR3 in DNA: TGTGCCAGCAGCGGGGGAGGGGACGAGTACTTC. It codes for CASSGGGDEYF. The chain combines TRBV6-1 with TRBJ2-7; TRBD2 matches 7 bases. Germline CDR1 is MNHNS and CDR2 is SASEGT. This CDR3 comprises 11 residues. The trim removed 6 bases at V and 11 bases at J, leaving 7 bases unmatched.

This clonotype was seen once. The chain carries TRBV3-1 and TRBJ2-3, with D possibly matching TRBD2 (5 bases). The length of the CDR3 is 14 residues. The V and J ends lost 5 bases and 5 bases respectively, with 14 bases between them. The germline V gene has CDR1 LGHDT and CDR2 YNNKEL (reference sequence). This chain's CDR3 is CASSMGARKDTQYF. As DNA, the CDR3 is TGTGCCAGCAGCATGGGAGCCAGGAAAGATACGCAGTATTTT.

Regarding this clonotype: Germline is not matched at one junction end, which may reflect a read error. V usage is TRBV29-1 and J usage is TRBJ2-5; 8 bases align to TRBD2. CDR1 SQVTM and CDR2 ANQGSEA come from the germline V gene. The CDR3 totals 15 residues. CDR3 region: CSIEGLAGTHGTQYF. The CDR3, as DNA: TGCAGCATTGAAGGCCTAGCGGGTACCCACGGAACCCAGTACTTC.

This clonotype was seen many times. The chain is built from TRBV12-3 or TRBV12-4 and TRBJ2-2; 9 bases are a match to TRBD1. The V and J ends lost 4 bases and 5 bases, in that order; junction bases with no gene match: 5. There are 15 residues in the CDR3. The CDR3 bases are TGTGCCAGCAGTTACCCAGGGACAGGGACCGGGGAGCTGTTTTTT. Its translation is CASSYPGTGTGELFF.

Ten or more counts support this clonotype. The chain carries TRBV6-5 and TRBJ1-1; tentatively, D is TRBD1 (5 bases). The CDR3 is made up of 15 amino acids. V lost 6 bases and J 2 bases, leaving 16 bases between the germline ends. Germline assignment: CDR1 MNHEY and CDR2 SVGAGI. The CDR3 loop is CASSPGLGGNTEAFF. The CDR3 DNA is TGTGCCAGCAGCCCGGGACTCGGAGGTAACACTGAAGCTTTCTTT.

This clonotype was counted at least ten times. The V gene is TRBV27, the J gene TRBJ2-7; 10 bases match TRBD1. Germline-derived CDR1 and CDR2 are MNHEY and SMNVEV (reference sequence). With V trimmed by 4 bases and J by 2 bases, 2 bases remained unmatched. The CDR3 spans 14 residues. Here the CDR3 reads CASSWTGGTYEQYF. CDR3 nucleotide sequence: TGTGCCAGCAGTTGGACAGGGGGTACCTACGAGCAGTACTTC.

The chain carries TRBV5-1 and TRBJ2-1, with 11 bases matching TRBD2. Per the germline V gene, CDR1 is SGHRS and CDR2 is YFSETQ. The CDR3 has 16 amino acids. Trimming took 4 bases from V and 0 from J; bases not matched to a gene: 3. In DNA form, the CDR3 reads TGCGCCAGCAGCCCAACTAGCGGGAGCTCCTACAATGAGCAGTTCTTC. Translated, it gives CASSPTSGSSYNEQFF.

This clonotype has at least ten counts. The rearrangement links TRBV28 to TRBJ2-1; 9 bases match TRBD1. V was pared by 5 bases and J by 7 bases, with 9 bases of the junction left unmatched. CDR1 is MDHEN, CDR2 SYDVKM, per germline. This CDR3 region has 15 residues. The CDR3 is CASSLGRDRANEQFF. The DNA of the CDR3 is TGTGCCAGCAGTCTAGGCCGGGACAGGGCGAATGAGCAGTTCTTC.

The genes are TRBV13 and TRBJ2-1, with TRBD1 matching over 9 bases. Germline CDR1 PRHDT, CDR2 FYEKMQ (reference sequence). This CDR3 contains 16 residues. Trimming took 3 bases from V and 5 from J; bases not matched to a gene: 8. The CDR3 region is CASSFSGTGYDNEQFF. The CDR3 DNA sequence: TGTGCCAGCAGCTTTTCCGGGACAGGGTATGACAATGAGCAGTTCTTC.

This chain connects TRBV29-1 to TRBJ2-1, with D tentatively TRBD1 (8 bases). Trimming stripped 0 bases from V and 0 bases from J, with 12 bases between. Germline loops: CDR1 SQVTM, CDR2 ANQGSEA. This CDR3 is built from 16 residues. For the CDR3, the DNA is TGCAGCGTTGAAGACCACAGGGGGGGCTCCTACAATGAGCAGTTCTTC. As protein: CSVEDHRGGSYNEQFF.

This clonotype appeared a few times. The CDR3 carries no conserved terminal phenylalanine or tryptophan, so it likely arises from a read error. V gene TRBV5-1 combines with J gene TRBJ2-5; 8 nucleotides match TRBD1. With 4 bases clipped from V and 6 bases from J, the junction kept 5 bases outside the gene matches. This CDR3 contains 13 residues. CDR1 is SGHRS, CDR2 YFSETQ, per germline. The DNA for the CDR3 is TGCGCCAGCAGCCCTGGGACAGGAAAGACCCAGTACTGC. It encodes CASSPGTGKTQYC.

This clonotype was recorded at least ten times. J is TRBJ1-1 and V is TRBV12-3 or TRBV12-4, with D perhaps TRBD1 (6 bases). V dropped 7 bases and J dropped 1 base, with 16 bases sitting between them. This CDR3 has 15 residues. In DNA form, the CDR3 reads TGTGCCAGCACCACCCTGGGGGGGCCGAACACTGAAGCTTTCTTT. It codes for CASTTLGGPNTEAFF.

In this sample, this clonotype turned up many times. The CDR3 DNA sequence: TGCGCCAGCAGCTTGGCGGGGTCTTTGAACACTGAAGCTTTCTTT. Its protein is CASSLAGSLNTEAFF. The V call is TRBV5-1, the J call TRBJ1-1; D remains ambiguous. The CDR3 has 15 amino acids. The germline V gene has CDR1 SGHRS and CDR2 YFSETQ. Trimming cost V 0 bases and J 0 bases, with 9 bases left between them.

The chain couples TRBV5-1 to TRBJ2-3; 12 bases match TRBD2. Germline loops: CDR1 SGHRS, CDR2 YFSETQ. J was trimmed by 3 bases and V by 4 bases; bases with no gene match: 6. The CDR3 totals 16 residues. The CDR3 sequence is CASSQTGTSGTDTQYF. As DNA, the CDR3 is TGCGCCAGCAGCCAAACCGGGACTAGCGGGACAGATACGCAGTATTTT.

This sequence joins TRBV7-2 and TRBJ1-3; the match to TRBD1 covers 7 bases. Germline lookup yields CDR1 SGHTA and CDR2 FQGNSA. Unmatched junction bases numbered 3, after V lost 8 bases and J lost 5 bases. This CDR3 spans 12 amino acids. The CDR3 loop reads CASGTDRNTIYF. Here the CDR3 DNA reads TGTGCCAGCGGGACAGATAGAAACACCATATATTTT.

This clonotype occurred a few times. The rearrangement joins TRBV7-9 to TRBJ2-3; D is unresolved. CDR3 size: 12 residues. Deletions cut 8 bases from V and 8 bases from J, with 14 bases between. Germline V lookup: CDR1 SEHNR, CDR2 FQNEAQ (reference sequence). The CDR3 sequence: CASSVVVGTQYF. The CDR3 nucleotides are TGTGCCAGCTCGGTGGTTGTGGGTACGCAGTATTTT. The full variable domain, its missing parts supplied by reference TRBV7-9 and TRBJ2-3, is DTGVSQNPRHKITKRGQNVTFRCDPISEHNRLYWYRQTLGQGPEFLTYFQNEAQLEKSRLLSDRFSAERPKGSFSTLEIQRTEQGDSAMYLCASSVVVGTQYFGPGTRLTVL.

This sequence joins TRBV6-2 or TRBV6-3 and TRBJ2-7; 13 bases map to TRBD2. CDR1 and CDR2 from the germline V gene are MNHEY and SVGEGT. Trimming at V came to 2 bases and at J to 0 bases, leaving 10 bases not matched to a gene. There are 19 residues in the CDR3. The CDR3 spells CASSYSRGLAGRYSYEQYF. Here the CDR3 DNA reads TGTGCCAGCAGTTACAGTCGGGGACTAGCGGGGAGATACTCCTACGAGCAGTACTTC.

To note about this clonotype: A read error may explain this, as a much larger clone is one base away. The J gene is TRBJ1-5, the V gene TRBV5-1, with TRBD1 matching 7 bases. In germline, CDR1 is SGHRS, CDR2 YFSETQ. The CDR3 spans 13 residues. CDR3 amino acids: CACSSGTDQPQHF. The CDR3 DNA follows: TGCGCCTGCAGCTCCGGGACAGATCAGCCCCAGCATTTT.

This clonotype was found once. Since a much larger clone is just one base distant, this may be a read error. The rearrangement links TRBV20-1 to TRBJ1-2, with no clear D. The germline V gene encodes CDR1 DFQATT and CDR2 SNEGSKA (reference sequence). The CDR3 has 14 residues. DNA of the CDR3: TGCGGTGCCCCCTTAGCCGACTCTAACTATGGCTACACCTTC. Its translation is CGAPLADSNYGYTF.

Here the CDR3 reads CASSFGTPGNQPQHF. CDR3 nucleotide sequence: TGTGCCAGCAGCTTCGGGACTCCGGGCAATCAGCCCCAGCATTTT. The rearrangement links TRBV11-2 to TRBJ1-5, with D possibly TRBD1 on 5 matching bases. Germline CDR1 SGHAT, CDR2 FQNNGV. The CDR3 covers 15 residues. With 3 bases removed from V and 2 bases from J, the gap between germline ends came to 11 bases. Full variable domain (missing parts from reference TRBV11-2 and TRBJ1-5): EAGVAQSPRYKIIEKRQSVAFWCNPISGHATLYWYQQILGQGPKLLIQFQNNGVVDDSQLPKDRFSAERLKGVDSTLKIQPAKLEDSAVYLCASSFGTPGNQPQHFGDGTRLSIL.

This clonotype was counted only a few times. The chain employs TRBV12-3 or TRBV12-4 and TRBJ1-1; weak D call: TRBD1 (5 bases). Trimming took off 2 bases at V and 3 bases at J, with 10 bases between the two ends. The CDR3 is made up of 14 amino acids. CDR3 DNA sequence: TGTGCCAGCAGTTTACGGGGGGGGTACACTGAAGCTTTCTTT. Translated, it gives CASSLRGGYTEAFF.

J is TRBJ2-1 and V is TRBV7-8; D possibly corresponds to TRBD1 (6 bases). With 4 bases removed from V and 10 bases from J, the gap between germline ends came to 14 bases. This CDR3 has 13 amino acids. The germline V gene has CDR1 SGHVS and CDR2 FQNEAQ. The CDR3 loop reads CASSSLTGGEQFF. The DNA for the CDR3 is TGTGCCAGCAGCTCGTTGACAGGCGGGGAGCAGTTCTTC.